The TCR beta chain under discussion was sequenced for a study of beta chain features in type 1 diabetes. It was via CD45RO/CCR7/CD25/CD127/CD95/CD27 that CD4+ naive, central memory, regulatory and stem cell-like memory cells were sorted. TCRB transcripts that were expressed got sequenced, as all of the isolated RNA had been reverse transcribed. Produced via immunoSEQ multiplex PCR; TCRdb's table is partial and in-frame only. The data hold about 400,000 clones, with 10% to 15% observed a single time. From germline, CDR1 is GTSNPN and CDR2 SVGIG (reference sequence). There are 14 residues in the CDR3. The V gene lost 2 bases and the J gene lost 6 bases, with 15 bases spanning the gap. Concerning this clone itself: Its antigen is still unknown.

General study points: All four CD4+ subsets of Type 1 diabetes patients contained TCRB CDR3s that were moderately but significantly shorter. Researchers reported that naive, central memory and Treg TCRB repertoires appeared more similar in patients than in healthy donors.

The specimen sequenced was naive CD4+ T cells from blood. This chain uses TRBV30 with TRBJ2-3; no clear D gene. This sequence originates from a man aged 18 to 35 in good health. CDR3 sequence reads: CAWSSRRRRDTQYF. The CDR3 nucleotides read TGTGCCTGGAGTTCTCGTCGGAGACGGGATACGCAGTATTTT. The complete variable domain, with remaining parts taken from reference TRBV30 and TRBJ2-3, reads SQTIHQWPATLVQPVGSPLSLECTVEGTSNPNLYWYRQAAGRGLQLLFYSVGIGQISSEVPQNLSASRPQDRQFILSSKKLLLSDSGFYLCAWSSRRRRDTQYFGPGTRLTVL.